This entry concerns a single T cell receptor (beta chain). Its cognate antigen is unknown. This sample is drawn from a study of cytomegalovirus exposure and HLA in healthy donors. PCR was performed using 60 Vbeta and 13 Jbeta primers. The method was immunoSEQ multiplex PCR; TCRdb's version includes in-frame clones alone and lacks a portion of them. This sample's clone table lists 30,000 to 40,000 clones. Between the trimmed V and J ends, which lost 1 base and 12 bases, there was a span of 25 bases. From germline, CDR1 is SGHTA and CDR2 FQGNSA. This CDR3 contains 16 residues. Points from the study as a whole: Specificity of a few CMV-associated chains for CMV antigens was verified in vitro. According to reports, the classifier identified cytomegalovirus status with high specificity and sensitivity. Other equally common chains were less clonally expanded than HLA-associated TCR beta chains, a later analysis showed. Associated with HLA alleles at 0.05 false discovery rate in a later analysis were around 15,000 TCR beta sequences.

The TCR sequence derives from a human donor in good health. Sample: PBMCs. This chain links TRBV7-2 with TRBJ2-7, with D possibly matching TRBD2 (5 bases). CDR3 nucleotides: TGTGCCAGCAGCTTAGTATCGCAGGCCCATGCGGGTTCACGGTACTTC. It encodes CASSLVSQAHAGSRYF.